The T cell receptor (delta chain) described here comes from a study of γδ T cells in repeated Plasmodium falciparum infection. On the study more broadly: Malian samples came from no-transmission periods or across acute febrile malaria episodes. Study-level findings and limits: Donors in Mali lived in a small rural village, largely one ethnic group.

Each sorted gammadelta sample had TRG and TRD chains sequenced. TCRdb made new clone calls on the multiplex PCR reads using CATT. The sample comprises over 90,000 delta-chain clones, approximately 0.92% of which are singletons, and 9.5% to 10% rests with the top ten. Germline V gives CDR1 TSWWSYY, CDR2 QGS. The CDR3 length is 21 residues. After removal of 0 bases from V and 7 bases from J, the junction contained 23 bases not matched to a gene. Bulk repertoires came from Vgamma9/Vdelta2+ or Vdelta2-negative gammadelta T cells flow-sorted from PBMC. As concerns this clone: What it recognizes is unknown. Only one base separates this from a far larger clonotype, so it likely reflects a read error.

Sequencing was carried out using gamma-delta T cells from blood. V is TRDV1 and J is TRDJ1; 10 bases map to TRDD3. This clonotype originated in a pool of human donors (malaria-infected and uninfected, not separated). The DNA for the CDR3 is TGTGCTCTTGGGGAACTCATTCACAGGGTCCGCTGGGGGATATTAGATGGTAAACTCATCTTT. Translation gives CALGELIHRVRWGILDGKLIF.